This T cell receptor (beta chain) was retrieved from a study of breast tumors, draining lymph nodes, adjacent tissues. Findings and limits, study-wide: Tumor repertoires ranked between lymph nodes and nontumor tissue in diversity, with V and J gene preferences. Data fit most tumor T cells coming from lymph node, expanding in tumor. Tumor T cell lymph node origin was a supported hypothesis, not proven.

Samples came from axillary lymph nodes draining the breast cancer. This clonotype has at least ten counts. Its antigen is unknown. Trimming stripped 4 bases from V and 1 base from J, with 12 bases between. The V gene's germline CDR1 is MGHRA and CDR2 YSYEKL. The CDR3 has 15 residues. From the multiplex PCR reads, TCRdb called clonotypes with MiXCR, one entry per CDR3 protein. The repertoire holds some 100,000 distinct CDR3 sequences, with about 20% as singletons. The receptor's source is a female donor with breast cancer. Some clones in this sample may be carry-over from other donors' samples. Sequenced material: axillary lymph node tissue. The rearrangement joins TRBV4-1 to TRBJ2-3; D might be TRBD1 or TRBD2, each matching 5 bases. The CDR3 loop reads CASSLVGTGTDTQYF. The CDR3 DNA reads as TGCGCCAGCAGCCTAGTGGGGACCGGCACAGATACGCAGTATTTT.